The 5 T cell receptor beta chains given below trace back to one sample, sequenced in a study of breast tumors, draining lymph nodes, adjacent tissues. TCRdb fed the multiplex PCR reads into MiXCR, producing one record per CDR3 protein. Of 100,000 or so distinct CDR3 sequences in the sample, around 20% were seen once. Breast cancer patients provided tissue from their axillary draining lymph nodes. Sequenced sample: axillary lymph node tissue. Receptors originate from a female donor with breast cancer. Some clones in this sample may be carry-over from other donors' samples.

This clonotype showed up many times. The chain combines TRBV2 with TRBJ1-2; 7 nucleotides line up with TRBD1. The germline V gene encodes CDR1 SNHLY and CDR2 FYNNEI. V dropped 6 bases and J dropped 3; count of bases not matched to a gene: 7. The CDR3 length is 14 residues. The CDR3 here is CASSGDGTDYGYTF. The DNA for the CDR3 is TGTGCCAGCAGCGGTGACGGGACAGACTATGGCTACACCTTC.

As for this clonotype: Germline and junction disagree at one end, which may indicate a read error. The chain recombines TRBV5-1 with TRBJ1-2; D remains unclear. Germline values: CDR1 SGHRS, CDR2 YFSETQ. The CDR3 consists of 11 residues. The CDR3 loop reads CAGSVGRGYTF. The DNA of the CDR3 is TGCGCCGGCAGCGTTGGACGCGGCTACACCTTC.

This clonotype occurred many times. The rearrangement uses TRBV7-9 and TRBJ2-7; perhaps TRBD1 as D (6 bases). The germline V gene has CDR1 SEHNR and CDR2 FQNEAQ (reference sequence). The CDR3 runs to 17 residues. Trimming left V 4 bases short and J 4 bases short, with 23 bases between. CDR3 nucleotides: TGTGCCAGCAGCTGGGGGCGGTGGGGTCCAGATAGTTACGAGCAGTACTTC. Protein: CASSWGRWGPDSYEQYF.

Points on this clonotype: This may be a read error, as it is one base from a much larger clone. This rearrangement joins TRBV11-1 to TRBJ2-3; D is unclear. The V end lost 4 bases, the J end lost 10 bases, and 9 bases lay between the germline ends. CDR3 size: 11 residues. The germline V gene encodes CDR1 SGHAT and CDR2 FQDESV (reference sequence). In nucleotides, the CDR3 is TGTGCCAGCAGCTCGACAAATGCGCAGTATTTT. It is translated as CASSSTNAQYF.

This clonotype was counted between two and nine times. The genes are TRBV30 and TRBJ2-1; D perhaps matches TRBD2 (6 bases). The CDR3 is 13 amino acids. The germline V gene encodes CDR1 GTSNPN and CDR2 SVGIG (reference sequence). V was trimmed by 5 bases and J by 10 bases, leaving 18 bases between them. Here the CDR3 DNA reads TGTGCCTGGGCCGTAGGCGGGGCCTGGGAGCAGTTCTTC. Amino acid sequence: CAWAVGGAWEQFF.